Described below is a single T cell receptor (beta chain) sequence and its context. No cognate antigen has been identified for it. There are no base qualities to consult, and no much larger clone falls within one base. These data originate in a study of blood T cell repertoires in COVID-19 (dated by TCRdb to between 2020 and 2021). For the study in its entirety: Samples from collaborators originated in the United States, Italy and Spain and spanned both the acute and convalescent phases of COVID-19. The repertoires were released in a freely available public database intended as a resource for research on the immune response to SARS-CoV-2. The samples were drawn from two sources: the first 160 participants of the ongoing ImmuneRACE study, and 1,000 to 1,500 subjects contributed by 6 global collaborators. Where HLA class I and class II types were available, the types were taken from metadata supplied by the sample provider, not from assay-based typing. The dataset comprised deeply sampled blood TCRbeta repertoires from subjects exposed to, actively infected with, or recovered from COVID-19. The prospective study material was composed of cDNA or gDNA derived from T cells, B-cell-depleted T cells, or PBMCs. A de-identified subject ID, COVID-19 status, age in years and sex were almost always included in the sample metadata.

Enrolling through a virtual design, the prospective study's participants ranged in age from roughly 18 to 95 years and lived across roughly 24 United States geographic areas. In the prospective study, participants were assigned to cohorts based on the clinical history participants reported in a screening survey and a study questionnaire. For ImmuneRACE Cohort 3, a participant was defined as recovered based on two consecutive negative NP/OP PCR tests, clearance by a healthcare professional, or resolution of symptoms. In the prospective study, mobile phlebotomists collected whole blood, serum and a nasopharyngeal or oropharyngeal swab from each participant. Additional blood draws and questionnaires over an approximately two-month period could optionally be provided by prospective study participants. Blood samples from the prospective study were shipped frozen or at room temperature prior to DNA extraction.

TCRbeta CDR3 regions were amplified from genomic DNA by means of the immunoSEQ Assay, a bias-controlled multiplex PCR. Turning to the authors' computational methods: Nucleated cell counts per sample were estimated from amplification of reference gene primers within the assay. Sequence reads were collapsed and filtered to measure the absolute abundance of every unique TCRbeta CDR3 rearrangement. For each sample, productive Simpson clonality was calculated by taking the square root of Simpson's diversity index across productive rearrangements. TCRdb carries this immuneACCESS record with in-frame sequences only. Its versions omit some clonotypes, under half of them owing to an unresolved V gene in the studies checked, with the rest unexplained. Clone size and the V and J calls come from that table; the DNA yielded D and trimming. This sample gives 250,000 to 300,000 clones in total; over 75% of them show up just once. The top ten hold about 1% of the sample.

On the study overall, not on this receptor specifically: How much clinical and demographic metadata was included differed by source and by participant, and the metadata was provided uncurated.

From cysteine to phenylalanine, the CDR3 is 14 amino acids long. CDR3 DNA only is kept here, 42 bases in frame from base 1. The junction shows trimming of 4 bases on V and 5 bases on J, plus 17 bases between the germline ends. The germline V gene encodes CDR1 GTSNPN and CDR2 SVGIG (reference sequence). Material: PBMCs or T cells enriched from blood (not recorded which). The receptor chain draws on TRBV30 and TRBJ1-1; TRBD1 is possibly the D segment (5 matching bases). The receptor's source is a woman aged 30 to 39 who had recovered from COVID-19. The CDR3 amino acid sequence is: CAWIAAGLRTEAFF. The nucleotides read TGTGCCTGGATAGCCGCGGGGCTTAGGACTGAAGCTTTCTTT.